This entry is about one TCR beta chain. The source of the sample is a study of blood T cell repertoires in COVID-19. At the level of the study: COVID-19 samples from acute and convalescent phases originated in the United States, Italy and Spain.

Original data processing: Reference gene primer amplification gave nucleated cell count estimates. Sequencing was performed with immunoSEQ multiplex PCR; in TCRdb, only in-frame clones are kept and a portion is missing. V and J calls and clone size follow that table, whereas D and trimming were derived from the DNA. The sample carries about 200,000 clones, 82% recorded once. Cohorts were assigned according to the clinical history that participants reported. The specimen sequenced was PBMCs or T cells enriched from blood (not recorded which). The clonotype was recovered from a woman between 55 and 75 years old with acute COVID-19.

The CDR3 spells CASRLGGGETQYF. The CDR3 DNA reads TGTGCCAGCCGTTTGGGGGGTGGGGAGACCCAGTACTTC. The chain recombines TRBV11-2 with TRBJ2-5, with D possibly matching TRBD2 (6 bases). The V end was cut by 8 bases, the J end by 5 bases, with 15 bases between. CDR3 length: 13 amino acids. Per the germline V gene, CDR1 is SGHAT and CDR2 is FQNNGV.